This T cell receptor (beta chain) was sequenced for a study of T cells after posttransplantation cyclophosphamide. Overall study findings and caveats: TRB overlap between skin or GI tissue T cells and blood was limited. Recipient CMV seropositivity and CMV reactivation strongly tracked TRB clonality.

The V end lost 1 base, the J end lost 4 bases, and 16 bases lay between the germline ends. The germline CDR1 and CDR2 sequences are MNHNS and SASEGT. This CDR3 is 17 amino acids long. Points on this clone: Its antigen is still unknown.

On the day of bone marrow donation, the related graft donor provided peripheral blood. Produced via immunoSEQ multiplex PCR; TCRdb's table is partial and in-frame only. The data hold approximately 5,100 clones, with 61% observed a single time. This chain joins TRBV6-1 and TRBJ2-2; tentatively, D is TRBD2 (7 bases). Sequencing was performed on memory CD8+ T cells sorted from blood. The receptor was derived from an older woman in good health, CMV-negative, and a related stem cell transplant donor. In DNA form, the CDR3 reads TGTGCCAGCAGTGAAGTTAGAGGGGGGGCAGCCACCGGGGAGCTGTTTTTT. Protein sequence: CASSEVRGGAATGELFF.